This TCR beta chain was recorded in a study of T cells after yellow fever vaccination. At the level of the study: Fractions low in cell number were prepared with SMART-Seq v4 Ultra Low Input. Findings and limits, study-wide: The secondary response showed a weaker magnitude and a faster peak, day 5 versus 15. Once the booster was given, most primary-vaccination clones reappeared, at about 96% for CD4 and around 90% for CD8.

Researchers made TCR cDNA using 5'RACE template switching, and this step added a universal primer site and UMIs. TCRdb called the 5' RACE reads again in MiXCR, with one record for every CDR3 protein. The sample lists about 120,000 distinct CDR3 sequences, more than 5.5% seen once, with over 2.5% in the top ten. V lost 2 bases and J lost 4, with 5 bases in between. This CDR3 region has 12 residues. This clonotype was counted many times. Its antigen is as yet unknown. The sample here was CD4+ T cells sorted from PBMCs, taken 45 days after the first yellow fever vaccination. The source of this sequence is a man in his late teens or twenties who received the YFV17D yellow fever vaccine. V usage is TRBV12-3 or TRBV12-4 and J usage is TRBJ1-2, with D unresolved. As DNA, the CDR3 is TGTGCCAGCAGTTTACTTGGCTATGGCTACACCTTC. This sequence encodes CASSLLGYGYTF.